The rows below give T cell receptor beta chains drawn from one sample of a study of radiotherapy plus CTLA-4 blockade in lung cancer. Only in-frame clones appear in the TCRdb table, and some are missing; sequencing was by immunoSEQ multiplex PCR. The sample consists of 75,000 to 100,000 clones, about 90% of them appearing once. Sequences were derived from peripheral blood, sampled from a patient treated with radiotherapy plus ipilimumab. These receptors all come from a human donor with non-small cell lung cancer that progressed on radiotherapy plus ipilimumab. CDR3s include the opening cysteine and the closing phenylalanine or tryptophan. A D gene is named only where the DNA matches it firmly. The listing skips clone size in some rows; elsewhere it reads once, few, many or a size class.

DNA: TGTGCCAGCAGCTTGGTCGGTGGGTCTGGGGCCAACGTCCTGACTTTC
CDR3: CASSLVGGSGANVLTF
size: -
J: TRBJ2-6
V: TRBV5-8
D: -

DNA: TGTGCCATCAGTGAGTCGTCAGGGAGGAACACTGAAGCTTTCTTT
CDR3: CAISESSGRNTEAFF
size: -
J: TRBJ1-1
V: TRBV10-3
D: -

DNA: TGTGCCAGCACCGCAGGGACAGGGTCCACTGAAGCTTTCTTT
CDR3: CASTAGTGSTEAFF
size: -
J: TRBJ1-1
V: TRBV11-3
D: TRBD1

DNA: TGCGCCAGCAGCTTCCTGGCGGGAGCGAACAATGAGCAGTTCTTC
CDR3: CASSFLAGANNEQFF
size: -
J: TRBJ2-1
V: TRBV5-1
D: TRBD2

DNA: TGTGCCAGCACCAGTACAAGCTCCTACGAGCAGTACTTC
CDR3: CASTSTSSYEQYF
size: -
J: TRBJ2-7
V: TRBV7-9
D: -

DNA: TGTGCCAGCAGCTTGGCCGGGACTAACTACGAGCAGTACTTC
CDR3: CASSLAGTNYEQYF
size: -
J: TRBJ2-7
V: TRBV5-4
D: TRBD2

DNA: TGCGCCAGCCTGCCCCAGGGCTGTCACGAGCAGTACTTC
CDR3: CASLPQGCHEQYF
size: -
J: TRBJ2-7
V: TRBV5-1
D: -

DNA: TGCGCCAGCAGCTTGGACTCCGGCCGACCCCAGCATTTT
CDR3: CASSLDSGRPQHF
size: -
J: TRBJ1-5
V: TRBV4-1
D: -

DNA: TGTGCCAGCAGCTTAGATCACCTAGCGGGAGGGCTGCAACAGGATACGCAGTATTTT
CDR3: CASSLDHLAGGLQQDTQYF
size: -
J: TRBJ2-3
V: TRBV13
D: TRBD2

DNA: TGTGCCAGCAGTGAAGTGGTGGGGGGCTCTTACGAGCAGTACTTC
CDR3: CASSEVVGGSYEQYF
size: -
J: TRBJ2-7
V: TRBV2
D: -

DNA: TGTGCCAGCACCTCTTGGAAACCGGGAACTGAAGCTTTCTTT
CDR3: CASTSWKPGTEAFF
size: -
J: TRBJ1-1
V: TRBV5-4
D: -

DNA: TGTGCCAGCAGCCCTAAAGGGGGGAATAGCAATCAGCCCCAGCATTTT
CDR3: CASSPKGGNSNQPQHF
size: -
J: TRBJ1-5
V: TRBV7-9
D: -

DNA: TGTGCCAGCAGCTCCACAGATACGCAGTATTTT
CDR3: CASSSTDTQYF
size: -
J: TRBJ2-3
V: TRBV7-2
D: -

DNA: TGCGCCAGCAGCCCCCGGACAGGACCGGAGCTGTTTTTT
CDR3: CASSPRTGPELFF
size: -
J: TRBJ2-2
V: TRBV5-1
D: TRBD1

DNA: TGTGCCAGCTCACCCTCCGGGGACACTGAAGCTTTCTTT
CDR3: CASSPSGDTEAFF
size: -
J: TRBJ1-1
V: TRBV18
D: -

DNA: TGTGCCAGCAGCTTATCTGGAGTTATTTCCTACGAGCAGTACTTC
CDR3: CASSLSGVISYEQYF
size: -
J: TRBJ2-7
V: TRBV5-4
D: -

DNA: TGTGCCAGCTGGAGGACTAGCGTCTCCTACGAGCAGTACTTC
CDR3: CASWRTSVSYEQYF
size: once
J: TRBJ2-7
V: TRBV6-6
D: TRBD2

DNA: TGCGCCAGCACCACAACGCGGACAGCTCCGGGCTATGATACGCAGTATTTT
CDR3: CASTTTRTAPGYDTQYF
size: -
J: TRBJ2-3
V: TRBV10-2
D: -

DNA: TGTGCCAGCAGGTACAGGACGAACACTGAAGCTTTCTTT
CDR3: CASRYRTNTEAFF
size: once
J: TRBJ1-1
V: TRBV2
D: -

DNA: TGTGCCAGCCGGGATACCTACGAGCAGTACTTC
CDR3: CASRDTYEQYF
size: -
J: TRBJ2-7
V: TRBV6-5
D: -

DNA: TGTGCCAGCAGCTTAGATTGGGGGGTTGGTTCCACTGAAGCTTTCTTT
CDR3: CASSLDWGVGSTEAFF
size: -
J: TRBJ1-1
V: TRBV7-6
D: -

DNA: TGTGCCAGCTCGCCCGGGACAGGGTTGGGGAATGGCTACACCTTC
CDR3: CASSPGTGLGNGYTF
size: -
J: TRBJ1-2
V: TRBV18
D: TRBD1

DNA: TGTGCCAGCAGCTCCGGACAGTCGCCCATCTACGAGCAGTACTTC
CDR3: CASSSGQSPIYEQYF
size: -
J: TRBJ2-7
V: TRBV5-5
D: -

DNA: TGTGCCACCAGCAGACAACCGGGACAGTTAACAGATACGCAGTATTTT
CDR3: CATSRQPGQLTDTQYF
size: -
J: TRBJ2-3
V: TRBV15
D: TRBD1

DNA: TGTGCCAGTAGTCAAGAGGGGGGACGTCCAACTTCTAACTATGGCTACACCTTC
CDR3: CASSQEGGRPTSNYGYTF
size: -
J: TRBJ1-2
V: TRBV19
D: -

DNA: TGTGCCAGCACCGCCCCAGGGGGAAGGGGGGAGACCCAGTACTTC
CDR3: CASTAPGGRGETQYF
size: -
J: TRBJ2-5
V: TRBV5-4
D: TRBD1

DNA: TGTGCCAGTAGTATAACAGTATCCTACGAGCAGTACTTC
CDR3: CASSITVSYEQYF
size: -
J: TRBJ2-7
V: TRBV19
D: -

DNA: TGTGCCAGCAGCGTAGGGGGACAGGGTTACGAGCAGTACTTC
CDR3: CASSVGGQGYEQYF
size: -
J: TRBJ2-7
V: TRBV9
D: TRBD1

DNA: TGTGCCAGCAGTGGACAGGGGAGCGGTCAAGAGACCCAGTACTTC
CDR3: CASSGQGSGQETQYF
size: -
J: TRBJ2-5
V: TRBV6-5
D: TRBD1

DNA: TGTGCCAGCTCACCTTCGCGGGACAGGAGCACAGATACGCAGTATTTT
CDR3: CASSPSRDRSTDTQYF
size: -
J: TRBJ2-3
V: TRBV18
D: TRBD1

DNA: TGTGCCAGCATTCGGCAGGTAGGGCCCTACGAGCAGTACTTC
CDR3: CASIRQVGPYEQYF
size: -
J: TRBJ2-7
V: TRBV2
D: -

DNA: TGTGCCAGCACCACAAAACAAACGGGCCTCAATCAGCCCCAGCATTTT
CDR3: CASTTKQTGLNQPQHF
size: -
J: TRBJ1-5
V: TRBV6-6
D: -

DNA: TGTGCCAGCAGCGCACTTCCCGTGGGTGACACTGAAGCTTTCTTT
CDR3: CASSALPVGDTEAFF
size: once
J: TRBJ1-1
V: TRBV7-9
D: -

DNA: TGTGCCAGCAGACTAGGGTCGACGTCTGGAAACACCATATATTTT
CDR3: CASRLGSTSGNTIYF
size: -
J: TRBJ1-3
V: TRBV6-1
D: -

DNA: TGTGCCAGCAGAGCCCAGGGCAGGGATGGCTACACCTTC
CDR3: CASRAQGRDGYTF
size: -
J: TRBJ1-2
V: TRBV6-1
D: -

DNA: TGCGCCACCAGACGGGTGGGGGGCACTGAAGCTTTCTTT
CDR3: CATRRVGGTEAFF
size: once
J: TRBJ1-1
V: TRBV5-1
D: -

DNA: TGTGCCAGCAGCTTCGGACTAGCGGTGGGGGAGACCCAGTACTTC
CDR3: CASSFGLAVGETQYF
size: -
J: TRBJ2-5
V: TRBV9
D: TRBD2

DNA: TGTGCCAGCAGTGTCAGGCGGGGGGACAATGAGCAGTTCTTC
CDR3: CASSVRRGDNEQFF
size: once
J: TRBJ2-1
V: TRBV6-4
D: TRBD2

DNA: TGTGCCAGTAGTCGAGTTATCGGGGAGCTGTTTTTT
CDR3: CASSRVIGELFF
size: -
J: TRBJ2-2
V: TRBV19
D: -

DNA: TGTGCCAGCTCACCACGGGGGGGGCTAAAAACTGAAGCTTTCTTT
CDR3: CASSPRGGLKTEAFF
size: -
J: TRBJ1-1
V: TRBV18
D: -

DNA: TGTGCCAGCAGCTCCATCCGGGACTACCACCCCTACAATGAGCAGTTCTTC
CDR3: CASSSIRDYHPYNEQFF
size: medium-sized
J: TRBJ2-1
V: TRBV7-8
D: TRBD2

DNA: TGTGCCAGCAGCGTAAGGGACAGGGGCAATGGCTACACCTTC
CDR3: CASSVRDRGNGYTF
size: -
J: TRBJ1-2
V: TRBV9
D: TRBD1

DNA: TGTGCCGGGGGGACACTAGCGGGAGGGGGCGACGAGCAGTACTTC
CDR3: CAGGTLAGGGDEQYF
size: few
J: TRBJ2-7
V: TRBV30
D: TRBD2

DNA: TGTGCCAGCTCACCCATAGGGTTCTACAATGAGCAGTTCTTC
CDR3: CASSPIGFYNEQFF
size: -
J: TRBJ2-1
V: TRBV18
D: -

DNA: TGTGCCAGCCGGACTAGCACAGATACGCAGTATTTT
CDR3: CASRTSTDTQYF
size: -
J: TRBJ2-3
V: TRBV2
D: -

DNA: TGTGCCAGCAGCCCCGGGGGCGCCCTAAACTATGGCTACACCTTC
CDR3: CASSPGGALNYGYTF
size: once
J: TRBJ1-2
V: TRBV28
D: -

DNA: TGTGCCAGCAACCCTAGTTTATCGGCCTATGGCTACACCTTC
CDR3: CASNPSLSAYGYTF
size: -
J: TRBJ1-2
V: TRBV6-1
D: -

DNA: TGCGCCAGCAGTGACAGGGGGATCGCGAACACCGGGGAGCTGTTTTTT
CDR3: CASSDRGIANTGELFF
size: -
J: TRBJ2-2
V: TRBV10-1
D: TRBD1